This T cell receptor (beta chain) was found in a study of regulatory T cells in long-lasting Graves disease listed by TCRdb under 2021. Concerning the study at large: Newly diagnosed Graves' disease patients had taken antithyroid drugs for less than 3 months. Patients with persistent Graves' disease were compared with patients with newly diagnosed Graves' disease using TCR sequencing and RNA sequencing of peripheral blood. The study took place in China and was registered as a clinical trial. A total of about 33 samples underwent TCR sequencing, from about 13 patients with persistent Graves' disease and 20 patients with newly diagnosed Graves' disease. Findings and caveats that apply to the study as a whole: The authors noted that the small sample size was a limitation that may lower accuracy. Because the primary lesion, thyroid tissue, could not be accessed, the study looked at peripheral blood alone. Only the TCR beta chain was sequenced and analyzed. Patients with persistent disease shared more public clonotypes (fewer than 3,000) than newly diagnosed patients did (around 980). Compared with newly diagnosed patients, patients with persistent Graves' disease had lower TCR Shannon entropy and fewer highly expanded clones, which suggests clonal expansion.

This clonotype occurred many times. Its antigen remains undetermined. No qualities accompany the bases; no much larger clone lies one base away. This specimen's time point label, interpreted: newly diagnosed GD, antithyroid drugs for less than 3 months. RNA was extracted from PBMCs in TRIzol for both TCR sequencing and RNA sequencing. The diagnosis of Graves' disease was made according to American Thyroid Association guidelines. Patients were recruited from an endocrinology department in Xi'an, China. From each patient, about 9 milliliters of peripheral blood was collected into an EDTA anticoagulant tube. Ficoll Paque Plus density gradient separation was used to isolate PBMCs, and no further T cell sorting was done. An Agilent 2100 Bioanalyzer and agarose gel were used to check RNA quality, and a NanoDrop 2000 was used to measure RNA concentration. Receptor libraries were prepared by multiplex PCR. Sequencing was carried out with an Illumina HiSeq 4000. To build TCR beta libraries, CDR3 regions were amplified by Arm-PCR using iRepertoire HTBI primers. PCR products were gel purified before sequencing. The study's processing was this. Across samples, roughly 60 TRBV and 13 to 15 TRBJ segments were identified and used for gene usage analysis of CDR3 amino acid clonotypes. COPE and FqMerger were used to merge the filtered high-quality paired reads into contigs. Contigs were aligned with BLAST to IMGT TRBV, TRBD and TRBJ reference genes, and CDR3 was defined per IMGT. Any clonotype with a frequency above 0.1% was counted as a highly expanded clone. Shannon entropy served as the measure of repertoire diversity, while the Gini coefficient captured V-J evenness. Clonotypes shared by more than one individual were considered public. The public reads were run again by TCRdb, first through fastp at Q25 and then through MiXCR, and only productive beta chains were kept. Every entry covers one CDR3 protein and lists the most common genes and DNA from its rows. TCRdb's processing, not the study's, gives the V and J calls here. The sample data list about 620,000 distinct CDR3 sequences, and less than 20% of these were observed just once. 15% to 20% of the sample lies in the top ten.

The sample was also linked to a second study, of T cells in Graves' hyperthyroidism and ophthalmopathy. The second publication reports: Stable Graves' hyperthyroidism was defined as no progression to ophthalmopathy during 18 months of follow-up. Hyperthyroidism patients were aged 18 to 65 years and newly diagnosed, with disease duration of less than 2 months. The study excluded patients with uncontrolled infections, other autoimmune diseases, pregnancy or lactation. Clinical symptoms, serum thyroxine and TRAb, thyroid ultrasound, and orbital computed tomography formed the basis for the diagnoses. A first-round RT-PCR of the TCR CDR3 used the HTBI primer set with the Qiagen OneStep RT-PCR kit. Most expanded thyroid clonotypes (frequency above 0.001) were also detected in blood, suggesting blood repertoires may reflect thyroid immune responses. A 13 V-J signature model separated ophthalmopathy from stable hyperthyroidism, with about 90% sensitivity and roughly 81% specificity in cross-validation and 80%/75% in testing. In validation, the model predicted progression to ophthalmopathy with just under 71% sensitivity and less than 75% specificity, a median of roughly seven months before onset. TCR V-J signatures able to tell the groups apart were searched for in a discovery cohort of 90 to 100 patients, of whom roughly 42 had Graves' ophthalmopathy and roughly 58 had stable Graves' hyperthyroidism. An independent validation cohort of some 18 hyperthyroidism patients and roughly 16 patients who later progressed to ophthalmopathy tested prospective prediction of ophthalmopathy. The 100 discovery patients were randomly split 7:3 into training and test sets. In addition, the study compared T-cell repertoires in thyroid tissue and in blood from 6 or 7 Graves' hyperthyroidism patients. Once sampling was done, hyperthyroidism patients were given methimazole at a starting dose of 30 mg daily, whereas ophthalmopathy patients were given high-dose intravenous methylprednisolone. Libraries were constructed in a second round of multiplex PCR, after which size selection and purification were performed. Libraries were sequenced paired-end with 100 bp reads on an Illumina HiSeq2000. SOAPnuke was used to process the raw data, removing reads that contained adapters or uncalled bases, had a mean Phred below 15, or lacked an exact match to the constant primer or identifier. High-quality paired reads were merged using COPE v1.2.5, and each unique nucleotide sequence was defined as a clonotype. MiTCR v1.1 was used to align the clonotypes against IMGT TRBV, TRBD and TRBJ reference segments. Only V-J combinations with frequency above 0.0001, covering about 99% of repertoires, were analysed. The TCS score was defined as the ratio of F50 (clonal expansion) to E x V (chaos), calculated using BLOSUM62-based TCRdist between CDR3 peptides within each V-J. Welch's t-statistics and random forest reduced roughly 530 V-J features to 13, which were used in a naive Bayes classifier (R e1071). Sample size was not statistically predetermined, and investigators were not blinded to group allocation. According to the paper, TCR Vbeta CDR3 sequencing was carried out on approximately 140 peripheral blood samples, which came from about 45 ophthalmopathy, roughly 75 hyperthyroidism and roughly 17 progressor patients.

The sequencing here drew on peripheral blood mononuclear cells (PBMCs), taken at new diagnosis, from a patient treated with antithyroid drugs. This TCR was recovered from a woman under 40 with Graves disease. Donor details come from another sample of the same person, matched by shared clones.

CDR3 loop: CASSRTSGQSNEQFF. The nucleotide sequence is TGTGCCAGCAGCAGAACTTCGGGACAGAGCAATGAGCAGTTCTTC. This sequence uses TRBV2 and TRBJ2-1; 7 bases in between match TRBD1. Clipping removes 6 bases from V and 6 bases from J, with 11 as the unmatched junction base count. Based on the germline V gene, the CDR1 and CDR2 sequences are SNHLY and FYNNEI. From cysteine to phenylalanine, the CDR3 is 15 amino acids long. The read is trimmed to its CDR3 DNA, 45 bases read in frame from base 1.